One sample yielded the 5 T cell receptor beta chains listed below, sequenced in a study of early T cells in non-severe SARS-CoV-2 infection. In TCRdb, the 5' RACE reads were re-called with MiXCR into one record per CDR3 protein. The data contain roughly 51,000 distinct CDR3 sequences, roughly 10% of them singletons. The specimen sequenced was whole blood. The source of these receptors is an adult who was a healthcare worker with PCR-confirmed SARS-CoV-2 infection or an uninfected control (not recorded which).

This clonotype was detected a few times. This chain uses TRBV5-5 with TRBJ1-1; no clear D. The CDR3 sequence is 13 residues long. V shed 5 bases and J shed 1 base, with 9 bases lying between them. Germline V gene sequence: CDR1 SGHKS, CDR2 YYEKEE (reference sequence). This chain's CDR3 is CASSRARNTEAFF. The CDR3 DNA reads TGTGCCAGCAGTCGGGCCCGGAACACTGAAGCTTTCTTT.

The V gene is TRBV6-5, the J gene TRBJ2-2; 10 nucleotides line up with TRBD1. The CDR3 contains 16 residues. Looked up from germline, CDR1 is MNHEY and CDR2 is SVGAGI. Trimming took 5 bases from V and 5 from J; bases not matched to a gene: 8. DNA for the CDR3: TGTGCCAGCAGTCAACCGGGACAGGGGACAACCGGGGAGCTGTTTTTT. Protein sequence: CASSQPGQGTTGELFF.

This clonotype has a handful of counts. This chain joins TRBV6-6 and TRBJ1-1; D gene uncertain. The germline V and J ends were trimmed by 2 bases and 1 base, with 11 bases remaining between them. This CDR3 comprises 15 residues. Looked up from germline, CDR1 is MNHNY and CDR2 is SVGAGI (reference sequence). The CDR3 DNA follows: TGTGCCAGCAGTTACGCATGGTTTCAGAACACTGAAGCTTTCTTT. It is translated as CASSYAWFQNTEAFF.

In this sample, this clonotype turned up many times. The rearrangement uses TRBV28 and TRBJ1-1, with 10 nucleotides matching TRBD1. Looked up from germline, CDR1 is MDHEN and CDR2 is SYDVKM. The V segment lost 5 bases and the J segment 5 bases; nucleotides outside the gene matches: 5. There are 14 residues in the CDR3. CDR3 sequence reads: CASSMTGGGTEAFF. In DNA, the CDR3 is TGTGCCAGCAGTATGACAGGGGGCGGGACTGAAGCTTTCTTT.

This clonotype has ten or more counts. The chain is built from TRBV7-2 and TRBJ1-3; D may be TRBD1 (5 bases). Germline assignment: CDR1 SGHTA and CDR2 FQGNSA. V lost 7 bases and J 6 bases, leaving 16 bases between the germline ends. This CDR3 spans 14 amino acids. The CDR3 loop is CASKDGGLVNTIYF. CDR3 DNA: TGTGCCAGCAAAGACGGGGGATTAGTAAACACCATATATTTT.